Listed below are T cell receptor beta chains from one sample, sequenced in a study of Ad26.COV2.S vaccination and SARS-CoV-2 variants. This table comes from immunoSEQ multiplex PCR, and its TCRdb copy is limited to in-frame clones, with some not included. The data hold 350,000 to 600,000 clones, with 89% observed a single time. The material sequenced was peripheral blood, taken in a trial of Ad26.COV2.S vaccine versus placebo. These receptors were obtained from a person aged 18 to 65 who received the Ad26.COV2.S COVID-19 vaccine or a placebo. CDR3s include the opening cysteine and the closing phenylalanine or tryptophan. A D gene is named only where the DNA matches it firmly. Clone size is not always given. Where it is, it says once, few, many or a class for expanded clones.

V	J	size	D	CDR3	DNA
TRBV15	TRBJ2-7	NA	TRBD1	CATSRDRIGTVSYEQYF	TGTGCCACCAGCAGAGATAGGATCGGGACAGTCTCCTACGAGCAGTACTTC
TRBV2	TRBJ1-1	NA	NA	CASSKSGAKNVNTEAFF	TGTGCCAGCAGTAAGTCAGGGGCCAAGAACGTGAACACTGAAGCTTTCTTT
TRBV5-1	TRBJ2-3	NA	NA	CASSLGPSDTQYF	TGCGCCAGCAGCTTGGGGCCGTCCGATACGCAGTATTTT
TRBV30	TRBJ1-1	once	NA	CAWSVPPGNTEAFF	TGTGCCTGGAGTGTACCCCCGGGGAACACTGAAGCTTTCTTT
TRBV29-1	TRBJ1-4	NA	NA	CSAALTNNEKLFF	TGCAGCGCCGCACTTACGAATAATGAAAAACTGTTTTTT
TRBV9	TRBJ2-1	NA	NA	CASSVAPAAWGEQFF	TGTGCCAGCAGCGTAGCGCCCGCCGCTTGGGGTGAGCAGTTCTTC
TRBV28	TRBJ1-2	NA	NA	CASSLDGVYGYTF	TGTGCCAGCAGTTTAGATGGGGTATACGGCTACACCTTC
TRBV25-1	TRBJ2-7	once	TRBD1	CASSKQGADEQYF	TGTGCCAGCAGTAAACAGGGGGCCGACGAGCAGTACTTC
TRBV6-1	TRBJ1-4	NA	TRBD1	CASSDRDSNEKLFF	TGTGCCAGCAGTGATCGGGACAGTAATGAAAAACTGTTTTTT
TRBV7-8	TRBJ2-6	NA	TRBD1	CASSVGGQGLRSGANVLTF	TGTGCCAGCAGCGTCGGGGGACAGGGTTTACGTAGTGGGGCCAACGTCCTGACTTTC
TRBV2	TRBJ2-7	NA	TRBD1	CASRGMDRSYEQYF	TGTGCCAGCAGGGGGATGGACAGGTCCTACGAGCAGTACTTC
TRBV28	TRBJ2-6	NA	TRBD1	CASRNRGPSGANVLTF	TGTGCCAGCCGAAACAGGGGACCCTCTGGGGCCAACGTCCTGACTTTC
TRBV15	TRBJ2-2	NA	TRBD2	CATSTGLADIFANTGELFF	TGTGCCACCAGCACCGGACTAGCGGACATATTCGCGAACACCGGGGAGCTGTTTTTT
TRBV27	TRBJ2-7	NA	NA	CASSRQLTYEQYF	TGTGCCAGCAGCAGACAGCTCACCTACGAGCAGTACTTC
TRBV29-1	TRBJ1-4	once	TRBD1	CSVEGETGDQKLFF	TGCAGCGTTGAAGGGGAGACAGGGGACCAAAAACTGTTTTTT
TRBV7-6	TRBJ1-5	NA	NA	CASSRWGGYSNQPQHF	TGTGCCAGCAGCCGTTGGGGGGGGTATAGCAATCAGCCCCAGCATTTT
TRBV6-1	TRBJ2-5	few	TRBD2	CASSEWREGRDPAYF	TGTGCCAGCAGTGAATGGCGGGAGGGAAGAGACCCAGCTTACTTC
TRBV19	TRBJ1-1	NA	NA	CASTRGVGEAFF	TGTGCCAGTACCAGGGGTGTAGGTGAAGCTTTCTTT
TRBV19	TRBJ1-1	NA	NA	CASSIEGSKANTEAFF	TGTGCCAGTAGTATCGAGGGCTCAAAGGCCAACACTGAAGCTTTCTTT
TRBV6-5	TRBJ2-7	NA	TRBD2	CASSRAGASIEQYF	TGTGCCAGCAGCAGAGCGGGGGCCTCGATCGAGCAGTACTTC
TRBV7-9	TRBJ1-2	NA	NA	CASSFLPAGTRGYTF	TGTGCCAGCAGCTTTCTCCCGGCGGGAACGCGAGGCTACACCTTC